The following is a T cell receptor (beta chain) sequence with its context. This sample stems from a study of technical replicates of blood from a handful of donors. This table comes from immunoSEQ multiplex PCR, and its TCRdb copy is limited to in-frame clones, with some not included. Here the sample spans 83,000 or so clones, approximately 90% being singletons. Source material: T cells isolated from PBMCs. This receptor was taken from a human donor in good health.

This chain's CDR3 is CASTRYGQETQYF. CDR3 coding DNA: TGTGCCAGCACCAGATACGGGCAAGAGACCCAGTACTTC. The genes are TRBV7-2 and TRBJ2-5; D ambiguous. Trimming removed 7 bases at V and 2 bases at J, with 11 bases between. This CDR3 has 13 residues. Germline CDR1 SGHTA, CDR2 FQGNSA.